The rows below give T cell receptor beta chains drawn from one sample of a study of blood T cell repertoires in COVID-19. TCRdb's table, derived via immunoSEQ multiplex PCR, lists solely in-frame clones and lacks some. Here the sample spans about 160,000 clones, about 86% being singletons. Sequenced input: peripheral blood. These receptors all stem from a man aged 65-85 years with acute or convalescent COVID-19. Both conserved end residues are part of each CDR3. Each record gives: J gene, V gene, clone size, D gene, CDR3 DNA, CDR3 protein. D genes are given only for firm matches. A clone size is listed for some rows: how often the clone was seen (once, few, many), or a class if it is expanded.

TRBJ1-3 | TRBV30 | - | - | TGTGCCTGGAACAGGGATAGCTCTGGAAACACCATATATTTT | CAWNRDSSGNTIYF
TRBJ2-7 | TRBV28 | - | TRBD1 | TGTGCCAGCACCCCGGGACAGGTGCTTGTCGAGCAGTACTTC | CASTPGQVLVEQYF
TRBJ1-2 | TRBV12-3/TRBV12-4 | - | - | TGTGCCAGCAGCAGGGACACCTATGGCTACACCTTC | CASSRDTYGYTF
TRBJ1-1 | TRBV18 | - | TRBD1 | TGTGCCAGCTCACCACGAACGCCCGGACAGGCGAACACTGAAGCTTTCTTT | CASSPRTPGQANTEAFF
TRBJ2-6 | TRBV6-5 | - | - | TGTGCCAGCAGTTACGGGCAAAGTGGGGCCAACGTCCTGACTTTC | CASSYGQSGANVLTF
TRBJ1-3 | TRBV28 | - | - | TGTGCCAGCAGTTTATCAGGTGCTGGAAACACCATATATTTT | CASSLSGAGNTIYF
TRBJ1-2 | TRBV6-6 | - | - | TGTGCCAGCAGCATGACAAGGGGCTACACCTTC | CASSMTRGYTF
TRBJ1-1 | TRBV11-3 | once | TRBD1 | TGTGCCAGCAGCTTAGCAGGGGGTCGGGAAGCTTTCTTT | CASSLAGGREAFF
TRBJ2-7 | TRBV14 | once | - | TGTGCCAGCAGCCAAGCAGGGTGGAACTACGAGCAGTACTTC | CASSQAGWNYEQYF
TRBJ2-2 | TRBV4-3 | - | TRBD2 | TGCGCCAGCAGCCAAGATCCGCTCGGGACTAGCGGGAGTGGCGGGGAGCTGTTTTTT | CASSQDPLGTSGSGGELFF
TRBJ2-7 | TRBV7-2 | - | - | TGTGCCAGCAGTCCGCTCTTTAGTTCCTACGAGCAGTACTTC | CASSPLFSSYEQYF
TRBJ2-1 | TRBV25-1 | - | - | TGTGCCAGCAGTGAATTTGACGGGAGCTCCTACAATGAGCAGTTCTTC | CASSEFDGSSYNEQFF
TRBJ1-4 | TRBV5-1 | once | TRBD1 | TGCGCCAGCAGCCCACAGGGGGCGAGAGGTGAAAAACTGTTTTTT | CASSPQGARGEKLFF
TRBJ2-1 | TRBV7-3 | - | - | TGTGCCAGCAGCTTAAATCAGGGATACAATGAGCAGTTCTTC | CASSLNQGYNEQFF
TRBJ1-2 | TRBV28 | - | TRBD1 | TGTGCCAGCAGTTTAGCTCCCGGGACAGGGAACGACTATGGCTACACCTTC | CASSLAPGTGNDYGYTF
TRBJ2-1 | TRBV9 | few | TRBD2 | TGTGCCAGCAGCGTAGTTGCTAGCGGGATGGATGAGCAGTTCTTC | CASSVVASGMDEQFF
TRBJ2-1 | TRBV5-4 | - | TRBD2 | TGTGCCAGCAGTGGACTAGCGGGAGGTCGCCCCTTCTTC | CASSGLAGGRPFF
TRBJ1-1 | TRBV3-1/TRBV3-2 | - | - | TGTGCCAGCAGCCAAGACCCTACAGTGGGCACTGAAGCTTTCTTT | CASSQDPTVGTEAFF
TRBJ2-3 | TRBV19 | - | TRBD1 | TGTGCCAGTAGTCATTCGACAGGGGAGGCAGATACGCAGTATTTT | CASSHSTGEADTQYF
TRBJ2-6 | TRBV6-5 | few | TRBD1 | TGTGCCAGCAGTCAACAGGGGGCTGGGGCCAACGTCCTGACTTTC | CASSQQGAGANVLTF
TRBJ1-6 | TRBV24-1 | - | - | TGTGCCACCAGCCCTGGGACACCCAATTCACCCCTCCACTTT | CATSPGTPNSPLHF
TRBJ1-2 | TRBV10-2 | - | TRBD1 | TGCGCCAGCAGTGCTCAGGGGGCCTATGGCTACACCTTC | CASSAQGAYGYTF
TRBJ2-7 | TRBV18 | - | - | TGTGCCAGCTCACCACCTAGCGTGGGAGGAGGTGAGCAGTACTTC | CASSPPSVGGGEQYF
TRBJ1-5 | TRBV19 | - | - | TGTGCCAGTAGTACGACAGTAAACAATCAGCCCCAGCATTTT | CASSTTVNNQPQHF
TRBJ2-2 | TRBV6-2/TRBV6-3 | few | TRBD2 | TGTGCCAGCAGTAGAGCGGGAGGGCTCACCGGGGAGCTGTTTTTT | CASSRAGGLTGELFF
TRBJ2-1 | TRBV6-5 | - | TRBD2 | TGTGCCAGCAGAGCCACGACTAGCGGGGATGAGCAGTTCTTC | CASRATTSGDEQFF
TRBJ2-1 | TRBV15 | - | - | TGTGCCACCAGCAGAAATTTGGGACTCGACAATGAGCAGTTCTTC | CATSRNLGLDNEQFF
TRBJ2-1 | TRBV9 | - | TRBD2 | TGTGCCAGCAGCCTAGCGGGAAGTGATGAGCAGTTCTTC | CASSLAGSDEQFF
TRBJ2-7 | TRBV18 | - | TRBD2 | TGTGCCAGCTCACCGCTGAGGGGAACTAGCGGTTACGAGCAGTACTTC | CASSPLRGTSGYEQYF
TRBJ2-7 | TRBV29-1 | many | TRBD1 | TGCAGCGTTGCGGGACAGGGAACGTCCTACGAGCAGTACTTC | CSVAGQGTSYEQYF
TRBJ1-6 | TRBV9 | - | TRBD1 | TGTGCCAGCAGCTCGACAGGGGTGGGTAATTCACCCCTCCACTTT | CASSSTGVGNSPLHF
TRBJ2-7 | TRBV6-6 | - | TRBD2 | TGTGCCAGCAGGCGGGAGGGTTACGAGCAGTACTTC | CASRREGYEQYF
TRBJ1-4 | TRBV4-3 | - | - | TGCGCCAGCAGCCCGCAGGTGGCTAATGAAAAACTGTTTTTT | CASSPQVANEKLFF
TRBJ1-1 | TRBV19 | - | - | TGTGCCAGTAGTGGGGCCAGCTTATTGAACACTGAAGCTTTCTTT | CASSGASLLNTEAFF
TRBJ1-5 | TRBV6-5 | - | TRBD1 | TGTGCCAGCAGCCAGACAGGGGATCAGCCCCAGCATTTT | CASSQTGDQPQHF
TRBJ1-5 | TRBV2 | - | - | TGTGCCAGCAGTGGTTGGCCCCGGGGGTCTGGCAATCAGCCCCAGCATTTT | CASSGWPRGSGNQPQHF
TRBJ1-4 | TRBV6-4 | - | - | TGTGCCAGCAGCGAGGAGTTAGGGGCTTCAAAACTGTTTTTT | CASSEELGASKLFF
TRBJ1-5 | TRBV21-1 | - | - | TGTGCCAGCAGCAAACGGGACAGATTTAGCAATCAGCCCCAGCATTTT | CASSKRDRFSNQPQHF
TRBJ2-1 | TRBV5-1 | - | TRBD2 | TGCGCCAGCAGCTTGGGGTCTAGCGGGTCCCCGAGCTCCTACAATGAGCAGTTCTTC | CASSLGSSGSPSSYNEQFF
TRBJ2-7 | TRBV28 | - | - | TGTGCCTCCAGACAGGAGCCCTACGAGCAGTACTTC | CASRQEPYEQYF
TRBJ2-7 | TRBV28 | - | TRBD2 | TGTGCCAGCAGTTTAGGGGGATTAGCGGGAGTGGGGGAGTCCTACGAGCAGTACTTC | CASSLGGLAGVGESYEQYF
TRBJ2-7 | TRBV12-3/TRBV12-4 | - | TRBD1 | TGTGCCAGCACCTCGACAGGGCGGGACGAGCAGTACTTC | CASTSTGRDEQYF
TRBJ2-2 | TRBV6-2/TRBV6-3 | - | - | TGTGCCAGCAGCCCCGGGACACCGAACACCGGGGAGCTGTTTTTT | CASSPGTPNTGELFF
TRBJ1-2 | TRBV5-6 | - | - | TGTGCCAGCAGGTCCACTGAGACAGGCTCTGCCTCCGGGGGCTACACCTTC | CASRSTETGSASGGYTF
TRBJ1-1 | TRBV25-1 | - | TRBD1 | TGTGCCAGCAGTGAACAAGGGACAGCGAACACTGAAGCTTTCTTT | CASSEQGTANTEAFF
TRBJ2-1 | TRBV4-2 | - | - | TGTGCCAGCAGCCAGGGGCGGGATGAATACAATGAGCAGTTCTTC | CASSQGRDEYNEQFF
TRBJ2-3 | TRBV11-3 | - | TRBD2 | TGTGCCAGCAGCTTTCGAACGGGGACTAGCGGGAGCACAGATACGCAGTATTTT | CASSFRTGTSGSTDTQYF
TRBJ2-2 | TRBV6-5 | - | - | TGTGCCAGCACTCTGCTAGCGAACACCGGGGAGCTGTTTTTT | CASTLLANTGELFF
TRBJ2-1 | TRBV7-2 | - | - | TGTGCCAGCAGCTTAAACGGGGAATACAATGAGCAGTTCTTC | CASSLNGEYNEQFF
TRBJ1-2 | TRBV7-2 | - | - | TGTGCCAGCAGCTTAGAAGGGGTTAACTATGGCTACACCTTC | CASSLEGVNYGYTF
TRBJ2-2 | TRBV5-1 | - | TRBD2 | TGCGCCAGCAGCTTAGCGGGGGTTAACACCGGGGAGCTGTTTTTT | CASSLAGVNTGELFF
TRBJ2-7 | TRBV3-1/TRBV3-2 | - | TRBD2 | TGTGCCAGCAGCCAAGATACTCGACCTAGCGGCTACGAGCAGTACTTC | CASSQDTRPSGYEQYF
TRBJ1-5 | TRBV6-5 | - | TRBD1 | TGTGCCAGCAGTTACCGGTCAGGGGGTCAGCCCCAGCATTTT | CASSYRSGGQPQHF